Sequencing of this T cell receptor beta chain was carried out in a study of Ad26.COV2.S vaccination and SARS-CoV-2 variants. Sequencing used immunoSEQ multiplex PCR; TCRdb keeps in-frame clones, though not all of them. The sample holds a few hundred thousand clones, around 89% seen once. Noted treatment: about 20 received Ad26.COV2.S at low or high dose, single or two shots; five or six received placebo; per-sample allocation not given. On day 63 after the first injection, vaccine and placebo recipients gave samples. CDR1 SGHVS and CDR2 FQNEAQ come from the germline V gene. This CDR3 region has 14 residues. The V gene end was trimmed by 6 bases and the J gene end by 2 bases; junction bases not matched to a gene: 5.

The chain is built from TRBV7-8 and TRBJ2-3; 7 nucleotides match TRBD1. The origin of this receptor is a person aged 18-60 years who received the Ad26.COV2.S COVID-19 vaccine or a placebo. Source: peripheral blood, taken in a trial of Ad26.COV2.S vaccine versus placebo. The CDR3 nucleotides are TGTGCCAGCAGACCGGACAGGTACACAGATACGCAGTATTTT. The encoded protein is CASRPDRYTDTQYF.